This T cell receptor (beta chain) was identified in a study of CD8 T cells in ankylosing spondylitis. The sample holds many counts of this clonotype. The antigen is undetermined. The CDR3 totals 14 residues. The germline V and J ends were trimmed by 3 bases and 6 bases, with 14 bases remaining between them. CDR1 is LGHNA, CDR2 YSLEER, per germline. The study's findings and limits: Within matched ankylosing spondylitis synovial fluid, disease-linked clones were reportedly significantly enriched.

TCRdb used MiXCR to reprocess the 5' RACE reads, holding one entry per CDR3 protein. Found here are a few hundred thousand distinct CDR3 sequences, roughly 11% of them singletons; the top ten hold about 10%. Sequencing used blood, either unsorted or a sorted T cell fraction (not recorded which). This clonotype was obtained from a female donor with ankylosing spondylitis or in good health (not recorded which). The V call is TRBV4-3, the J call TRBJ1-1; D is possibly TRBD1 (6 bases). The CDR3 sequence: CASSHAVQGSEAFF. The CDR3 DNA follows: TGCGCCAGCAGCCATGCCGTACAGGGTTCTGAAGCTTTCTTT.